A selection of T cell receptor beta chains follows, all from one sample in a study of T-cell memory formation after mild COVID-19. MiXCR, applied by TCRdb to the 5' RACE reads, yields one record per CDR3 protein. Here the sample spans hundreds of thousands of distinct CDR3 sequences, under 15% being singletons. Sample: PBMCs or a T cell subset sorted from them (not recorded which). These receptors came from a man aged 18 to 30 who had mild COVID-19 (a few samples of this study predate the infection). Cell type and time point are not known. CDR3s include the opening cysteine and the closing phenylalanine or tryptophan. Each record gives: CDR3 length, J gene, D gene, V gene, clone size, CDR3 DNA, CDR3 protein. A D gene is named only where the DNA matches it firmly. Rows give clone size only sometimes, using once, few, many, or a class for an expanded clone.

>15|TRBJ2-3|NA|TRBV24-1|NA
TGTGCCACCAGTGATTTCCCCAGGGGCACAGATACGCAGTATTTT
CATSDFPRGTDTQYF
>13|TRBJ2-3|NA|TRBV20-1|many
TGCAGTGCCAGGGGACCCGGGGTAGATACGCAGTATTTT
CSARGPGVDTQYF
>15|TRBJ2-2|TRBD1|TRBV4-3|few
TGCGCCAGCAGCCTCGGACAGGTGAACACCGGGGAGCTGTTTTTT
CASSLGQVNTGELFF
>15|TRBJ2-1|NA|TRBV30|NA
TGTGCCTGGAGCCGGAACAGGGCCGCCTACAATGAGCAGTTCTTC
CAWSRNRAAYNEQFF
>14|TRBJ1-2|NA|TRBV7-8|few
TGTGCCAGCAGCTTACAGGGGCCCAACTATGGCTACACCTTC
CASSLQGPNYGYTF
>13|TRBJ2-1|TRBD2|TRBV2|NA
TGTGCCAGCAGTGAGGGAGGGCGAGGCGGGCAGTTCTTC
CASSEGGRGGQFF
>13|TRBJ2-6|NA|TRBV4-1|NA
TGCGCCACTGCTGGGGTTGGGGCCAACGTCCTGACTTTC
CATAGVGANVLTF
>16|TRBJ2-1|TRBD2|TRBV20-1|few
TGCAGTGCTAGAGAGGGCGAGCGGGGTTCGTACAATGAGCAGTTCTTC
CSAREGERGSYNEQFF
>16|TRBJ1-5|NA|TRBV20-1|NA
TGCAGTGCTAGAGATCCAAGGGTTGGAAGCAATCAGCCCCAGCATTTT
CSARDPRVGSNQPQHF
>15|TRBJ2-5|TRBD2|TRBV5-1|many
TGCGCCAGCAGCCCCGGACTAGCGGGGCAAGAGACCCAGTACTTC
CASSPGLAGQETQYF
>13|TRBJ2-7|NA|TRBV10-3|NA
TGTGCCATCAAGCCGGGAATGGAGTACGAGCAGTACTTC
CAIKPGMEYEQYF
>17|TRBJ2-3|NA|TRBV6-6|few
TGTGCCAGCAGCAGCCTCGGGGCACTACCTCGCACAGATACGCAGTATTTT
CASSSLGALPRTDTQYF
>16|TRBJ1-1|NA|TRBV24-1|few
TGTGCCACCAGTGATTTAACAGTCAGGTGGAACACTGAAGCTTTCTTT
CATSDLTVRWNTEAFF
>17|TRBJ2-3|NA|TRBV4-2|many
TGTGCCAGCAGCCAAGATCAAGGGATCCCGGGGCGGGATACGCAGTATTTT
CASSQDQGIPGRDTQYF
>14|TRBJ2-1|TRBD2|TRBV5-6|few
TGTGCCAGCAGCTTCCGGCGGGGGGTCGATGAGCAGTTCTTC
CASSFRRGVDEQFF
>13|TRBJ1-1|NA|TRBV7-2|few
TGTGCCAGCAGCGGAGGGATGAACACTGAAGCTTTCTTT
CASSGGMNTEAFF
>12|TRBJ2-7|NA|TRBV2|few
TGTGCCAGCAGTGCGCAGGGTGGCGAGCAGTACTTC
CASSAQGGEQYF
>13|TRBJ2-3|NA|TRBV5-6|NA
TGTGCCAGCAGGCGAGGAGTAGCAGATACGCAGTATTTT
CASRRGVADTQYF
>16|TRBJ2-3|NA|TRBV10-2|few
TGCGCCAGCAGAGATCCGGGACGCCCTGGCACAGATACGCAGTATTTT
CASRDPGRPGTDTQYF
>13|TRBJ1-5|NA|TRBV7-2|few
TGTGCCAGCAGCTTAGCAGGGAAGCAGCCCCAGCATTTT
CASSLAGKQPQHF
>14|TRBJ1-2|NA|TRBV20-1|few
TGCAGTGCCACCGGGGGGGGAAGCCCATATGGCTACACCTTC
CSATGGGSPYGYTF
>13|TRBJ1-5|NA|TRBV12-3/TRBV12-4|NA
TGTGCCAGCAGTTTTCAGGTCAATCAGCCCCAGCATTTT
CASSFQVNQPQHF
>16|TRBJ2-6|NA|TRBV15|NA
TGTGCCACCAGCTCCCGCCCCGTATCTGGGGCCAACGTCCTGACTTTC
CATSSRPVSGANVLTF
>16|TRBJ2-3|TRBD1|TRBV11-2|few
TGTGCCAGCAGCTCTTTGACAGGGAAACAAACAGATACGCAGTATTTT
CASSSLTGKQTDTQYF
>13|TRBJ2-1|NA|TRBV12-3/TRBV12-4|NA
TGTGCCAGCAGTTTAAACGTCGCCAATGAGCAGTTCTTC
CASSLNVANEQFF
>15|TRBJ2-7|NA|TRBV20-1|NA
TGCAGTGCTAGACCTTATGGCGGAGGGACCTACGAGCAGTACTTC
CSARPYGGGTYEQYF
>16|TRBJ1-1|TRBD1|TRBV4-3|once
TGCGCCAGCAGCCTTGGAGCGGACAGGTTGAACACTGAAGCTTTCTTT
CASSLGADRLNTEAFF
>15|TRBJ1-2|NA|TRBV5-6|NA
TGTGCCAGCAGCTTCATTCGGGCCGAGATCTATGGCTACACCTTC
CASSFIRAEIYGYTF
>18|TRBJ1-5|TRBD1|TRBV15|NA
TGTGCCACCAGCAGAGATAGCAACACAGGGGTTGGCAATCAGCCCCAGCATTTT
CATSRDSNTGVGNQPQHF
>14|TRBJ2-1|NA|TRBV20-1|few
TGCAGTGCTAGAGACCCCCGGAAACCCAATGAGCAGTTCTTC
CSARDPRKPNEQFF
>15|TRBJ2-5|NA|TRBV20-1|few
TGCAGTGCTAGAGATCCCCCCAGCGGTAAAGAGACCCAGTACTTC
CSARDPPSGKETQYF
>17|TRBJ2-2|NA|TRBV5-1|many
TGCGCCAGCAGCTACCTAGCGCCTACCGCGAACACCGGGGAGCTGTTTTTT
CASSYLAPTANTGELFF
>15|TRBJ2-5|TRBD1|TRBV24-1|NA
TGTGCCACCAGTGAAACGGGACAGCACCAAGAGACCCAGTACTTC
CATSETGQHQETQYF
>15|TRBJ2-3|TRBD2|TRBV11-3|NA
TGTGCCAGCAGCCAAGCGGGGACTAACACAGATACGCAGTATTTT
CASSQAGTNTDTQYF
>13|TRBJ1-4|NA|TRBV5-1|NA
TGCGCCAGCAGCTCGCTGGGAGAAGAAAAACTGTTTTTT
CASSSLGEEKLFF
>12|TRBJ2-7|NA|TRBV5-1|NA
TGCGCCAGCAACGCAGGGGAATACGAGCAGTACTTC
CASNAGEYEQYF
>15|TRBJ2-1|NA|TRBV29-1|few
TGCAGCGTTGAATACAACGGGCCGACTAGAGAGAAGCAGTTCTTC
CSVEYNGPTREKQFF
>14|TRBJ2-3|NA|TRBV5-1|many
TGCGCCAGCAGCTTGCAACAAGGTGCAGATACGCAGTATTTT
CASSLQQGADTQYF
>12|TRBJ1-2|NA|TRBV6-1|once
TGTGCCAGCAGAGCCCCAGGACGTGGCTACACCTTC
CASRAPGRGYTF
>15|TRBJ2-5|TRBD2|TRBV20-1|NA
TGCAGTGCTAGCCAGGAGCGGGGGGAGGGAGAGACCCAGTACTTC
CSASQERGEGETQYF
>14|TRBJ2-1|TRBD2|TRBV6-5|few
TGTGCCAGCAGTTACGTCGGGGGGGAAAATGAGCAGTTCTTC
CASSYVGGENEQFF